This TCR beta chain was documented in a study of vaccination and CD4 T cells after COVID-19. Sequencing of the DNA from cultured CD4+ T cells was carried out with the Oncomine TCR Beta short-read assay. MiXCR was run by TCRdb on the PCR reads, yielding one entry per CDR3 protein. The sample lists about 12,000 distinct CDR3 sequences, about three fifths occurring once. A few counts support this clonotype. What it recognizes is unknown. The treatment: roughly 10-day PBMC culture with coronavirus spike peptide pools or control peptides (ViraFEST assay). Trimming took 3 bases from V and 8 from J, leaving 13 bases between them. This CDR3 comprises 13 residues. Germline loops: CDR1 SGHTA, CDR2 FQGNSA.

Specimen: CD4+ T cells from blood, cultured in vitro. The chain carries TRBV7-2 and TRBJ1-1; perhaps TRBD1 as D (6 bases). The TCR sequence derives from a human donor who had recovered from COVID-19. The CDR3 here is CASSLSRGGEAFF. The CDR3 region has the DNA TGTGCCAGCAGCTTGAGTAGGGGGGGCGAAGCTTTCTTT.